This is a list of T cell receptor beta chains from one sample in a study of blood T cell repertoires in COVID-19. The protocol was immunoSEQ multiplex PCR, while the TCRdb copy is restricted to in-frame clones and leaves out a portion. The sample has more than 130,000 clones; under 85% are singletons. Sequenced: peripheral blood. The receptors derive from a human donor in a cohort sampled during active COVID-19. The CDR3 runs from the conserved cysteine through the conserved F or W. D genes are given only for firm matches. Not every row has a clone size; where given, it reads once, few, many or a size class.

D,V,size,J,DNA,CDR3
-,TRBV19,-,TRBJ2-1,TGTGCCAGTAGGGAAAGACTAGTATCGGAATCACATGAGCAGTTCTTC,CASRERLVSESHEQFF
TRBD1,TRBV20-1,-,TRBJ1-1,TGCAGTGCTAGGCGGACAGGGGAAGCTTTCTTT,CSARRTGEAFF
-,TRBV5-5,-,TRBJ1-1,TGTGCCAGCAGCTTCCTTTCGAGCAGGGCTAGTAATACTGAAGCTTTCTTT,CASSFLSSRASNTEAFF
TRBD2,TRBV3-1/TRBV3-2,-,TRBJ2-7,TGTGCCAGCAGCCCCGGGGGGAACTACGAGCAGTACTTC,CASSPGGNYEQYF
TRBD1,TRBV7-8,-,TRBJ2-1,TGTGCCAGCAGCTTATACCGCGGACAGGGTACCTATGAGCAGTTCTTC,CASSLYRGQGTYEQFF
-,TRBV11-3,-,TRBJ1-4,TGTGCCAGCAGCTTAGTATGGGAGGGCGAAAAACTGTTTTTT,CASSLVWEGEKLFF
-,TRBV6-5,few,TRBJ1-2,TGTGCCAGCAAGCTCGGGGGGAGTGACTATGGCTACACCTTC,CASKLGGSDYGYTF
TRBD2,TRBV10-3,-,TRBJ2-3,TGTGCCATCAGCCGACTAGCGGGGGGAGATACGCAGTATTTT,CAISRLAGGDTQYF
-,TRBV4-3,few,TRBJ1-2,TGCGCCAGCAGCCAAGTAAGGGGCGCGAATGGCTACACCTTC,CASSQVRGANGYTF
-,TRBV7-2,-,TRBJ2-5,TGTGCCAGCAGCTCCGCCCGCCTAGGGCGGGGATTCCAAGAGACCCAGTACTTC,CASSSARLGRGFQETQYF
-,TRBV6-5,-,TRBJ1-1,TGTGCCAGCACCATGACGGAGAAGAGTGGGGCTTTCTTT,CASTMTEKSGAFF
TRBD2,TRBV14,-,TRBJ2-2,TGTGCCAGCACCCTGGCGGGCCGGGGGGGCACCGGGGAGCTGTTTTTT,CASTLAGRGGTGELFF
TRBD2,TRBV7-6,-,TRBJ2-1,TGTGCCAGCAGCTTAGTTAGCGGGGGAACGGGGTATAGCTCCTACAATGAGCAGTTCTTC,CASSLVSGGTGYSSYNEQFF
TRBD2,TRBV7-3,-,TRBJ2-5,TGTGCCAGCAGCCGGGCCGGGGGGGCCATAGAGACCCAGTACTTC,CASSRAGGAIETQYF
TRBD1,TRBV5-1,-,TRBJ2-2,TGCGCCAGCAGCTTGGGGGACAGGAACACCGGGGAGCTGTTTTTT,CASSLGDRNTGELFF
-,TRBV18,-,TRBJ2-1,TGTGCCAGCTCCGGACAGTTCGATGAGCAGTTCTTC,CASSGQFDEQFF
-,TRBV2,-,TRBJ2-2,TGTGCCAGCAATCTTGAGGGTTTGATCACCGGGGAGCTGTTTTTT,CASNLEGLITGELFF
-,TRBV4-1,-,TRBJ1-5,TGCGCCAGCAGCCCCCCACGAGAGGGCCAGCCCCAGCATTTT,CASSPPREGQPQHF
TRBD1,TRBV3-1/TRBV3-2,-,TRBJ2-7,TGTGCCAGCAGCAACAGACAGGGGCCCTACGAGCAGTACTTC,CASSNRQGPYEQYF
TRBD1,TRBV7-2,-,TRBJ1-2,TGTGCCAGCAGCTTAGGACAGGGGAACGATGGCTACACCTTC,CASSLGQGNDGYTF
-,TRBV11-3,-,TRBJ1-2,TGTGCCAGCAGCTCCCAGCCCGGGATAGCGACCTATGGCTACACCTTC,CASSSQPGIATYGYTF
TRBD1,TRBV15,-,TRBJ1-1,TGTGCCACCAGCCGCGGGACAGAGAGAGAAGCTTTCTTT,CATSRGTEREAFF
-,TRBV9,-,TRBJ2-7,TGTGCCAGCAGCTACAGCGGCCACGAGCAGTACTTC,CASSYSGHEQYF
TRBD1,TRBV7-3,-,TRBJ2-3,TGTGCCAGCAGTCCCGGGACAGGCAGGAGTGGTACGCAGTATTTT,CASSPGTGRSGTQYF
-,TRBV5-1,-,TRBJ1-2,TGCGCCAGCAGCTTATTCTCCGGACCGAGGGCTGATGGCTACACCTTC,CASSLFSGPRADGYTF
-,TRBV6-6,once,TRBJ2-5,TGTGCCGCACTCCGGGCCAGCGGTGGAGAAGAGACCCAGTACTTC,CAALRASGGEETQYF
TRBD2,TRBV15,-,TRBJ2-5,TGTGCCACCGGACTAGCGGGGGTGGAGACCCAGTACTTC,CATGLAGVETQYF
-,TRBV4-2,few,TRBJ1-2,TGTGCCAGCAGCCAAGAGGCGTCGGGGAACTATGGCTACACCTTC,CASSQEASGNYGYTF
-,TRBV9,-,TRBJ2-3,TGTGCCAGCAGCGTAGCTGCAGGGGGCACAGATACGCAGTATTTT,CASSVAAGGTDTQYF